This T cell receptor (beta chain) was obtained from a study of shared clonotypes between healthy human individuals. Study-level findings and limits: Generally, estimated richness proved larger in naive subsets than it did in memory subsets.

V was shortened by 4 bases and J by 4 bases, with 7 bases between the two germline ends. This CDR3 contains 12 residues. Germline V gene sequence: CDR1 MGHDK, CDR2 SYGVNS. Generated by immunoSEQ multiplex PCR, the TCRdb table keeps only in-frame clones and is missing some. The table has some 1.1 million clones, 60% to 85% seen once. This clone turned up a few times. What it binds is unknown. The TCR originated in a man aged 18 to 29 in good health. Some clones in this sample may be carry-over from other donors' samples. The rearrangement uses TRBV25-1 and TRBJ1-1; unclear D gene. The source material was memory CD4+ T cells from PBMCs. Subset noted: CD45RA-negative fraction. The CDR3 DNA is TGTGCCAGCAGTGTGGGGATCACTGAAGCTTTCTTT. As protein: CASSVGITEAFF. Together with reference TRBV25-1 and TRBJ1-1, the CDR3 gives the full variable domain: EADIYQTPRYLVIGTGKKITLECSQTMGHDKMYWYQQDPGMELHLIHYSYGVNSTEKGDLSSESTVSRIRTEHFPLTLESARPSHTSQYLCASSVGITEAFFGQGTRLTVV.